This TCR beta chain was captured in a study of T cell responses to AZD1222 COVID-19 vaccine. Pooling was applied to second doses at about 4 or about 12 weeks. V was cut by 6 bases and J by 4 bases, with 12 bases left in between. The CDR3 runs to 13 residues. CDR1 and CDR2 (germline): LNHDA, SQIVND (reference sequence). Generated by immunoSEQ multiplex PCR, the TCRdb table keeps only in-frame clones and is missing some. Altogether some 100,000 clones are present, 87% being singletons, with the ten largest covering less than 4.5%. The chain recombines TRBV19 with TRBJ1-2, with D perhaps TRBD1 (5 bases). This TCR came from an adult who received the AZD1222 COVID-19 vaccine. The starting material was peripheral blood, obtained 28 days after the second AZD1222 dose. The CDR3 loop reads CASRNWGVYGYTF. Written as DNA, the CDR3 is TGTGCCAGTAGGAATTGGGGGGTCTATGGCTACACCTTC.